This TCR beta chain derives from a study of shared T cell receptors in the human thymus (dated by TCRdb to about 2021). With respect to the entire study: The study examined how the human thymus generates shared, self-reactive T-cell receptor alpha chains.

Library creation used the immunoSEQ multiplex PCR assay. TCRdb carries this immuneACCESS record with in-frame sequences only. Its versions omit some clonotypes, under half of them owing to an unresolved V gene in the studies checked, with the rest unexplained. The sample table contains 700,000 to 750,000 clones; only one count was recorded for over 75% of them. 0.0095% to 0.011% of the sample belongs to the ten largest clones. Reading the germline V gene (reference sequence) gives CDR1 DFQATT and CDR2 SNEGSKA. Trimming takes 5 bases from V and 10 bases from J, and the germline ends sit 7 bases apart. Taken from cysteine to phenylalanine, the CDR3 has 9 residues. The kept DNA is CDR3 alone, 27 bases in frame from the first base. Regarding this clone: Its cognate antigen has yet to be identified. Base qualities are not provided; no much larger clone lies one nucleotide away.

These data were also reused for a study on human thymus T cells. Per the second study: The donors were immunologically healthy infants in Finland who had open corrective cardiac surgery for congenital heart defects. Thymus tissue was collected as surgical resects that were removed during corrective cardiac surgery. Biased V and J gene segment usage appeared to be present in both thymic and peripheral blood repertoires. According to the related research, thymic TCR repertoires were highly overlapping among unrelated individuals. TCR alpha and beta repertoires from roughly eight infant thymus samples and a few related peripheral blood samples were characterized in the study. The infant donors were roughly 6 to 244 days old, and the cohort included several males and a couple of females. Thymocytes were released mechanically from tissue and stored at -70 °C as pellets of about 8.5-31 million cells. Genomic DNA was extracted from frozen cell pellets with a QIAsymphony instrument. The immunoSEQ multiplex PCR assay was used to amplify the TCRB and TCRAD loci from a standardized quantity of quality-controlled genomic DNA. Amplicons spanned the V(D)J region at a length sufficient to cover the CDR3 and identify V and J genes. The commercial immunoSEQ service was used to sequence amplicons on an Illumina platform. Primer bias and sequencing errors were corrected as previously described, and TCRAD and TCRB definitions were based on the IMGT database. The repertoires were analysed using immunoSEQ Analyzer 3.0 and VDJTools for basic statistics, V/J segment usage, diversity estimates, rarefaction and pairwise overlap. Diversity was estimated with Chao1, ChaoE, Efron-Thisted, Shannon and inverse Simpson indices, and also on datasets down-sampled to the smallest sample. Repertoire overlap was assessed by strict matching of CDR3 nucleotide sequence, V gene and J gene, and clustering was done by Jaccard-based multidimensional scaling. On average, roughly 800,000 unique TCRB clonotypes were obtained from thymus samples, compared with approximately 80,000 from blood samples.

The V and J genes are TRBV20-1 and TRBJ2-3; no D segment can be confidently identified. This TCR was sampled from a girl under three years old with a congenital heart defect. Donor details come from another sample of the same person, matched by shared clones. The sequencing sample was made of thymocytes. The CDR3 is CSAPPAQYF. The DNA is as follows: TGCAGTGCTCCCCCGGCGCAGTATTTT.